The 10 T cell receptor beta chains given below trace back to one sample, sequenced in a study of blood T cell repertoires in COVID-19. The data were produced by immunoSEQ multiplex PCR, yet TCRdb's version contains in-frame clones alone and is incomplete. The sample carries more than 50,000 clones, approximately 85% recorded once. The sample was peripheral blood. Every receptor here comes from a human donor in a cohort sampled during active COVID-19.

The genes are TRBV5-1 and TRBJ1-4, with 7 bases fitting TRBD1. In germline, CDR1 is SGHRS, CDR2 YFSETQ. The V segment lost 4 bases and the J segment 0 bases; nucleotides outside the gene matches: 0. This CDR3 spans 14 amino acids. CDR3 amino acids: CASSQGATNEKLFF. CDR3 coding DNA: TGCGCCAGCAGCCAGGGGGCAACTAATGAAAAACTGTTTTTT.

The chain carries TRBV3-1 (or the pseudogene TRBV3-2) and TRBJ1-3; tentatively, D is TRBD1 (5 bases). CDR1 and CDR2 from the germline V gene are LGHDT and YNNKEL (reference sequence). Trimming stripped 3 bases from V and 4 bases from J, with 13 bases between. This CDR3 contains 15 residues. The CDR3 is CASSHSPGVGNTIYF. The CDR3 DNA reads TGTGCCAGCAGCCACAGTCCGGGGGTCGGAAACACCATATATTTT.

This chain joins TRBV25-1 and TRBJ2-2; TRBD2 agrees at 16 bases. CDR1 and CDR2 (germline): MGHDK, SYGVNS. The CDR3 consists of 17 residues. This CDR3 reads CATSGTSGGANTGELFF. CDR3 DNA sequence: TGTGCAACCTCCGGGACTAGCGGGGGGGCAAACACCGGGGAGCTGTTTTTT.

The chain uses TRBV27 and TRBJ2-1; 8 nucleotides match TRBD1. CDR3 size: 13 residues. Trimming cost V 8 bases and J 1 base; bases outside gene matches: 1. Germline CDR1 is MNHEY and CDR2 is SMNVEV (reference sequence). CDR3 DNA: TGTGCCAGCCACAGGGGGTCCTACAATGAGCAGTTCTTC. It yields the protein CASHRGSYNEQFF.

This sequence joins TRBV15 and TRBJ2-2, with TRBD1 matching 7 bases. CDR1 and CDR2 (germline): LNHNV, YYDKDF (reference sequence). V was clipped by 0 bases and J by 4 bases; unmatched bases: 8. The CDR3 loop spans 17 amino acids. DNA of the CDR3: TGTGCCACCAGCAGAGATTCTGGGACAGCCCTCACCGGGGAGCTGTTTTTT. Encoded protein: CATSRDSGTALTGELFF.

The chain employs TRBV27 and TRBJ2-7; 9 bases match TRBD2. CDR3 length equals 13 residues. CDR1 and CDR2 (germline): MNHEY, SMNVEV (reference sequence). Unmatched junction bases numbered 10, after V lost 6 bases and J lost 10 bases. CDR3 protein: CASRPTAGGLQYF. DNA for the CDR3: TGTGCCAGCAGACCTACCGCGGGGGGGCTTCAGTACTTC.

The rearrangement uses TRBV24-1 and TRBJ1-2, with 10 bases that match TRBD1. V gave up 10 bases and J gave up 5 bases; unmatched junction bases: 0. Per the germline V gene, CDR1 is KGHDR and CDR2 is SFDVKD. The CDR3 covers 11 residues. As DNA, the CDR3 is TGTGCCACGGGACAGGGGTATGGCTACACCTTC. Its translation: CATGQGYGYTF.

V and J are TRBV18 and TRBJ1-5, with D unclear. CDR1 KGHSH and CDR2 LQKENI come from the germline V gene. CDR3 length equals 13 residues. V lost 2 bases to trimming and J lost 5 bases, with 7 bases between them. This chain's CDR3 is CASSPTSDQPQHF. In DNA form, the CDR3 reads TGTGCCAGCTCACCAACTTCGGATCAGCCCCAGCATTTT. Together with reference TRBV18 and TRBJ1-5, the CDR3 gives the full variable domain: NAGVMQNPRHLVRRRGQEARLRCSPMKGHSHVYWYRQLPEEGLKFMVYLQKENIIDESGMPKERFSAEFPKEGPSILRIQQVVRGDSAAYFCASSPTSDQPQHFGDGTRLSIL.

The chain carries TRBV30 and TRBJ1-5; D may be TRBD1 (5 bases). Germline lookup yields CDR1 GTSNPN and CDR2 SVGIG (reference sequence). V shed 2 bases and J shed 4 bases, with 9 bases lying between them. The CDR3 is 13 residues long. CDR3 bases: TGTGCCTGGAGTCCCCGACAGAATCAGCCCCAGCATTTT. Amino acid sequence: CAWSPRQNQPQHF.

This chain joins TRBV27 and TRBJ2-7; 7 nucleotides line up with TRBD1. J gave up 0 bases and V 6 bases, and 2 bases lay outside the gene matches. CDR1 and CDR2 from the germline V gene are MNHEY and SMNVEV (reference sequence). The CDR3 sequence is 13 residues long. CDR3 protein: CASRRQGSYEQYF. In DNA, the CDR3 is TGTGCCAGCAGGAGACAGGGCTCCTACGAGCAGTACTTC.